These 22 T cell receptor beta chains were all obtained from the same sample, sequenced in a study of blood T cells in healthy people across ages. A second PCR of 7 to 11 cycles used a sample-barcoded 5' primer and a J-beta primer mix. A single record per CDR3 protein comes from TCRdb applying MiXCR to the 5' RACE reads. The sample holds 600,000 or so distinct CDR3 sequences, about 30% seen once. The sample comprised blood. Receptors originate from a woman aged 80 or over in good health.

This clonotype was recorded many times. The chain employs TRBV2 and TRBJ2-5; 7 bases map to TRBD1. From germline, CDR1 is SNHLY and CDR2 FYNNEI. Germline trimming cut 6 bases from V and 2 bases from J; bases unmatched to any gene: 12. The CDR3 is 16 residues long. The CDR3 sequence: CASRDSTGFRQETQYF. CDR3 in DNA: TGTGCCAGCAGAGACTCGACAGGGTTTAGACAAGAGACCCAGTACTTC.

This clonotype was found many times. This chain uses TRBV20-1 with TRBJ2-4; 7 bases fit TRBD1. Germline CDR1 DFQATT, CDR2 SNEGSKA (reference sequence). Trimming at V came to 3 bases and at J to 0 bases, leaving 11 bases not matched to a gene. CDR3 length: 17 amino acids. The CDR3 DNA reads as TGCAGTGCTAGGACCCCGGGGCAGGGGGTAGCCAAAAACATTCAGTACTTC. It is translated as CSARTPGQGVAKNIQYF.

This clonotype was counted between two and nine times. A much larger clone lies one base from this, so it may be a read error. The chain recombines TRBV5-6 with TRBJ2-5; perhaps D is TRBD1 or TRBD2 (5 bases each). Trimming removed 4 bases at V and 11 bases at J, with 15 bases between. The CDR3 runs to 12 residues. Germline values: CDR1 SGHDT, CDR2 YYEEEE. CDR3 region: CASSHPVGEQYF. As DNA, the CDR3 is TGTGCCAGCAGCCACCCCGTAGGGGAGCAGTACTTC.

This clonotype was observed a few times. The V gene is TRBV4-1, the J gene TRBJ1-5; 11 nucleotides align to TRBD1. Germline V lookup: CDR1 MGHRA, CDR2 YSYEKL. J lost 6 bases, V lost 1 base, and 5 bases had no gene match. The CDR3 totals 16 residues. CDR3 nucleotide sequence: TGCGCCAGCAGCCAAGGACCCGGGACAGGGGGTCAGCCCCAGCATTTT. It yields the protein CASSQGPGTGGQPQHF.

The chain links TRBV20-1 to TRBJ1-6; 10 bases fit TRBD1. Germline CDR1 DFQATT, CDR2 SNEGSKA (reference sequence). V was clipped by 2 bases and J by 14 bases; unmatched bases: 3. The CDR3 is made up of 12 amino acids. This CDR3 reads CSARMGQGTLHF. As DNA, the CDR3 is TGCAGTGCTAGAATGGGACAGGGGACCCTCCACTTT.

In regard to this clonotype: This may be a read error: a much more frequent sequence differs by one nucleotide. The V gene is TRBV9, the J gene TRBJ2-5; 10 bases line up with TRBD2. From germline, CDR1 is SGDLS and CDR2 YYNGEE. This CDR3 contains 16 residues. The CDR3 sequence is CASNVGTSASQETQYF. CDR3 coding DNA: TGTGCCAGCAACGTAGGGACTAGCGCATCCCAAGAGACCCAGTACTTC.

This clonotype was counted at least ten times. This may come from a read error, since a much larger clone is one base off. The chain couples TRBV18 to TRBJ2-5, with TRBD1 matching 7 bases. CDR1 is KGHSH and CDR2 is LQKENI in the germline V gene. CDR3 length: 12 residues. The V gene end was trimmed by 6 bases and the J gene end by 11 bases; junction bases not matched to a gene: 9. CDR3 amino acids: CASSNRGHEQYF. In DNA, the CDR3 is TGTGCCAGCTCCAACAGGGGACATGAGCAGTACTTC.

The V gene is TRBV27, the J gene TRBJ2-7; 9 bases align to TRBD1. In germline, CDR1 is MNHEY, CDR2 SMNVEV (reference sequence). J gave up 7 bases and V 5 bases, and 6 bases lay outside the gene matches. The CDR3 is 13 amino acids. The CDR3 DNA reads as TGTGCCAGCAGTCACGGGACAGGGCATGAGCAGTACTTC. Translation gives CASSHGTGHEQYF.

As for this clonotype: This may arise from a read error, as a much more abundant clone is one base away. The CDR3 sequence: CASSQEMGVYNEQVF. The CDR3 DNA reads as TGTGCCAGCAGCCAAGAGATGGGAGTTTACAATGAGCAGGTCTTC. The chain combines TRBV3-1 with TRBJ2-1, with D tentatively TRBD2 (5 bases). Germline V gene data show CDR1 as LGHDT and CDR2 as YNNKEL (reference sequence). This CDR3 region has 15 residues.

This clonotype showed up many times. The genes are TRBV5-1 and TRBJ2-7; the match to TRBD1 covers 7 bases. The CDR3 covers 14 residues. The V gene's germline CDR1 is SGHRS and CDR2 YFSETQ. Trimming at V came to 3 bases and at J to 0 bases, leaving 3 bases not matched to a gene. CDR3 protein: CASSSNRGSYEQYF. In DNA, the CDR3 is TGCGCCAGCAGCTCAAACAGGGGCTCCTACGAGCAGTACTTC.

The DNA of the CDR3 is TGCGCCAGCAGCCGCCCAGGGGCTGAGGGGGAGACCCAGTACTTC. This translates into CASSRPGAEGETQYF. This chain uses TRBV5-1 with TRBJ2-5; possibly TRBD1 for D (6 bases). This CDR3 has 15 amino acids. Germline V gene sequence: CDR1 SGHRS, CDR2 YFSETQ. Trimming took off 4 bases at V and 5 bases at J, with 18 bases between the two ends.

This clonotype has a count of ten or more. This chain joins TRBV18 and TRBJ2-3; 10 nucleotides line up with TRBD1. The CDR3 length is 15 residues. Germline CDR1 KGHSH, CDR2 LQKENI. V gave up 8 bases and J gave up 1 base; unmatched junction bases: 6. The CDR3 region has the DNA TGTGCCAGCAGCCCGGGGACAGGGGGCACAGATACGCAGTATTTT. It encodes CASSPGTGGTDTQYF.

This clonotype was counted between two and nine times. The DNA of the CDR3 is TGCGCCAGCAGCTTGACAGGGTCGGGGCTTGAAAAACTGTTTTTT. It translates to CASSLTGSGLEKLFF. The chain joins TRBV5-1 to TRBJ1-4; tentatively, D is TRBD1 (6 bases). V lost 1 base and J 7 bases, leaving 14 bases between the germline ends. This CDR3 spans 15 amino acids. From germline, CDR1 is SGHRS and CDR2 YFSETQ. The complete variable domain, with remaining parts taken from reference TRBV5-1 and TRBJ1-4, reads KAGVTQTPRYLIKTRGQQVTLSCSPISGHRSVSWYQQTPGQGLQFLFEYFSETQRNKGNFPGRFSGRQFSNSRSEMNVSTLELGDSALYLCASSLTGSGLEKLFFGSGTQLSVL.

The gene calls are TRBV5-1 and TRBJ1-2; weak D call: TRBD1 (6 bases). The V and J ends lost 4 bases and 4 bases respectively, with 14 bases between them. The CDR3 is 14 amino acids. The germline CDR1 and CDR2 sequences are SGHRS and YFSETQ. The CDR3 reads CASSGGAQVYGYTF. The CDR3 coding sequence is TGCGCCAGCAGCGGGGGGGCGCAGGTCTATGGCTACACCTTC. Drawing the rest from reference TRBV5-1 and TRBJ1-2, the complete variable domain is KAGVTQTPRYLIKTRGQQVTLSCSPISGHRSVSWYQQTPGQGLQFLFEYFSETQRNKGNFPGRFSGRQFSNSRSEMNVSTLELGDSALYLCASSGGAQVYGYTFGSGTRLTVV.

A word on this clonotype: A read error may be the cause here, since a much bigger clone is one base away. V and J are TRBV15 and TRBJ1-5; D not certain. The V gene's germline CDR1 is LNHNV and CDR2 YYDKDF (reference sequence). The CDR3 covers 12 residues. CDR3 protein: CATSRWDHPQHF. Written as DNA, the CDR3 is TGTGCCACCAGCAGGTGGGATCACCCCCAGCATTTT.

This chain links TRBV29-1 with TRBJ2-1; a weak D match, TRBD2 (5 bases). Germline V CDR1 and CDR2: SQVTM, ANQGSEA. The CDR3 sequence is 15 residues long. The CDR3: CCATEGRNIGNEQFF. As DNA, the CDR3 is TGCTGCGCCACAGAGGGCAGAAACATCGGCAATGAGCAGTTCTTC.

This clonotype was recorded at least ten times. This chain joins TRBV9 and TRBJ2-7; D tentatively reads TRBD1 or TRBD2 (5 bases each). The germline V and J ends were trimmed by 3 bases and 5 bases, with 21 bases remaining between them. The CDR3 spans 16 residues. The germline V gene encodes CDR1 SGDLS and CDR2 YYNGEE. CDR3 nucleotide sequence: TGTGCCAGCAGCGAGGCTCCCGGGGCCCGTACCCACGAGCAGTACTTC. Its translation: CASSEAPGARTHEQYF. The whole variable domain, remainder taken from reference TRBV9 and TRBJ2-7, is DSGVTQTPKHLITATGQRVTLRCSPRSGDLSVYWYQQSLDQGLQFLIQYYNGEERAKGNILERFSAQQFPDLHSELNLSSLELGDSALYFCASSEAPGARTHEQYFGPGTRLTVT.

The rearrangement uses TRBV7-8 and TRBJ1-5, with D possibly matching TRBD1 (5 bases). The CDR3 covers 14 residues. Germline lookup yields CDR1 SGHVS and CDR2 FQNEAQ. V gave up 2 bases and J gave up 4 bases, with 9 bases separating them. CDR3 sequence (DNA): TGTGCCAGCAGCTTATCGACAGTAAATCAGCCCCAGCATTTT. Residues: CASSLSTVNQPQHF.

In its sample, this clonotype was seen many times. This rearrangement joins TRBV5-4 to TRBJ2-6; unclear D gene. Trimming shortened V by 0 bases and J by 4 bases, and 17 bases separated the two germline ends. The CDR3 spans 18 residues. CDR1 SGHNT and CDR2 YYREEE come from the germline V gene (reference sequence). The DNA for the CDR3 is TGTGCCAGCAGCTTGGGTGCGACAACAACATTAGGGGCCAACGTCCTGACTTTC. This sequence encodes CASSLGATTTLGANVLTF.

CDR3 in amino acids: CASSLGSDVEYF. The CDR3 DNA reads TGTGCCAGCAGTTTAGGGTCAGATGTGGAGTATTTT. J is TRBJ2-3 and V is TRBV12-3 or TRBV12-4; D gene ambiguous. This CDR3 spans 12 amino acids. V lost 1 base and J lost 13, with 12 bases in between.

This sequence joins TRBV20-1 and TRBJ1-1; D is perhaps TRBD1 (6 bases). Trimming took 0 bases from V and 0 from J, leaving 11 bases between them. CDR1 and CDR2 (germline): DFQATT, SNEGSKA (reference sequence). The CDR3 is made up of 15 amino acids. The CDR3: CSAREGGALNTEAFF. Written as DNA, the CDR3 is TGCAGTGCTAGAGAGGGGGGGGCCCTGAACACTGAAGCTTTCTTT.

This clonotype was observed at least ten times. This chain joins TRBV9 and TRBJ2-1, with 10 nucleotides matching TRBD2. The ends lost 4 bases at V and 6 bases at J; junction bases unmatched: 13. The germline gives CDR1 SGDLS, CDR2 YYNGEE. The CDR3 covers 17 residues. Written as DNA, the CDR3 is TGTGCCAGCAGCCTCCAACCCACTAGCGGGGACTTCAATGAGCAGTTCTTC. This translates into CASSLQPTSGDFNEQFF.